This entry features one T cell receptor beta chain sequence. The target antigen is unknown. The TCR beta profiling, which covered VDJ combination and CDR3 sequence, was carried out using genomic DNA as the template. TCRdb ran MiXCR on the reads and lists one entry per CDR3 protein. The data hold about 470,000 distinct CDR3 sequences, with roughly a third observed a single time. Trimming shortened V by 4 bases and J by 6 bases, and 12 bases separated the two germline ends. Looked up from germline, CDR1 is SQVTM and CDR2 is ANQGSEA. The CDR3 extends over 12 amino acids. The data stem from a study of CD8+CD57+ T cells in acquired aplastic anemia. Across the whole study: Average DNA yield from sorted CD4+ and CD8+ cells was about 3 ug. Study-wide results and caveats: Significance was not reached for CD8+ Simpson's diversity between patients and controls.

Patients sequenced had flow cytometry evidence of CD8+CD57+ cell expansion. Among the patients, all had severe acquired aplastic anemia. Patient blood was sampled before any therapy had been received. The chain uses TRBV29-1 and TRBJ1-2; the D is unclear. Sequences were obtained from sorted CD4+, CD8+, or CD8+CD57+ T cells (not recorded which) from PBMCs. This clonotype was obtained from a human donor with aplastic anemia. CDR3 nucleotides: TGCAGCGTTGCGGGAGTTCCGGATGGCTACACCTTC. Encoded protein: CSVAGVPDGYTF.